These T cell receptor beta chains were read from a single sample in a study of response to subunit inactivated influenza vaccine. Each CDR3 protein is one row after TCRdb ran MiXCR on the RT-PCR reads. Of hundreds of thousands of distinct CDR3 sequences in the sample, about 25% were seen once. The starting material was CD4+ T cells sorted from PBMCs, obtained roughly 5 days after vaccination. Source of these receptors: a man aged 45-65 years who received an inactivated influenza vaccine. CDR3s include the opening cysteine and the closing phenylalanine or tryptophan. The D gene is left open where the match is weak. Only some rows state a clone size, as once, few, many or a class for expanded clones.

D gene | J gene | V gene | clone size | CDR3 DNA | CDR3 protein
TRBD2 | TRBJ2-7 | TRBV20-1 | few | TGCAGTGCTAGCCGGACTAGCAAGTACGAGCAGTACTTC | CSASRTSKYEQYF
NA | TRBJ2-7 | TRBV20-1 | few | TGCAGTGCTAGACTAGTCGGGTACGAGCAGTACTTC | CSARLVGYEQYF
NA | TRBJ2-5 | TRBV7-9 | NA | TGTGCCAGCAGCTTAACTGCCACGGAGACCCAGTACTTC | CASSLTATETQYF
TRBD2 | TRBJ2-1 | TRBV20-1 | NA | TGCAGTGCTAGAGACAGACTAGCGGGAGTTTGGGGGGTCTACAATGAGCAGTTCTTC | CSARDRLAGVWGVYNEQFF
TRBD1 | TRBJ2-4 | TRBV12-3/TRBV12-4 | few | TGTGCCAGCAGTCTAACGACAGGGTCCCTTGTTCAGTACTTC | CASSLTTGSLVQYF
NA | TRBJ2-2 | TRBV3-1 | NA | TGTGCCAGCAGCCAAGATACCCTGACAGCCTGGAACACCGGGGAGCTGTTTTTT | CASSQDTLTAWNTGELFF
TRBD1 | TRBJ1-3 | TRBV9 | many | TGTGCCAGCAGCCCCGGGACAGTAGGTGGAAACACCATATATTTT | CASSPGTVGGNTIYF
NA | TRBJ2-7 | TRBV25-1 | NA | TGTGCCAGCAGTCGGGACCTAAGCTCCTACGAGCAGTACTTC | CASSRDLSSYEQYF
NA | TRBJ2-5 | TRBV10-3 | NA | TGTGCCATCTCGGGACTCGGACAAGAGACCCAGTACTTC | CAISGLGQETQYF
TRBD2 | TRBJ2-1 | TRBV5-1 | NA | TGCGCCAGCAGCACTACTAGCGGGGGGGCACGGGAGCAGTTCTTC | CASSTTSGGAREQFF
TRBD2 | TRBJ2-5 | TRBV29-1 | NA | TGCAGCGTCAGGACTAGCACCCAAGAGACCCAGTACTTC | CSVRTSTQETQYF
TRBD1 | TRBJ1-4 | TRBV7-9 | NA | TGTGCCAGCAGCCAGGGGGCTTCAACTAATGAAAAACTGTTTTTT | CASSQGASTNEKLFF
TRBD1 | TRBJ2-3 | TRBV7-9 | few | TGTGCCAGCAGCATAACCGGGACAGGGCTGTCAGATACGCAGTATTTT | CASSITGTGLSDTQYF
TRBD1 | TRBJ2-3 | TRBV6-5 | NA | TGTGCCAGCAGATTACAGGGGACGGTGGCAGATACGCAGTATTTT | CASRLQGTVADTQYF
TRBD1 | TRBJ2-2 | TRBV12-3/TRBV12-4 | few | TGTGCCAGCTCGGGACAGGGGGCGGTCGGGGAGCTGTTTTTT | CASSGQGAVGELFF
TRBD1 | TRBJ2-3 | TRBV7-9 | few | TGTGCCAGCAGCTTTTGGACAGGGGGCTTAGATACGCAGTATTTT | CASSFWTGGLDTQYF